This T cell receptor beta chain was sequenced during a study of blood T cell repertoires in COVID-19. Study-level background: The United States, Italy and Spain supplied acute and convalescent COVID-19 samples. The cDNA or gDNA used as material had been derived from T cells, B-cell-depleted T cells, or PBMCs.

As originally analysed: Amplification from reference gene primers served as the basis for estimated nucleated cell counts. The data were produced by immunoSEQ multiplex PCR, yet TCRdb's version contains in-frame clones alone and is incomplete. V and J calls and clone size come straight from that table; D and trimming were deduced from the DNA. The table lists about 410,000 clones, 86% of them singletons. With regard to this clone: This sample includes further DNA sequences coding for the same CDR3.

CDR1 and CDR2 from the germline V gene are SGHAT and FQNNGV. The V and J ends lost 3 bases and 0 bases, in that order; junction bases with no gene match: 3. The CDR3 has 15 amino acids. The clonotype originates from a woman aged 25 to 39 with active or convalescent COVID-19. The sequenced sample was peripheral blood. The chain has TRBV11-2 and TRBJ2-3; TRBD2 matches 7 bases. CDR3 loop: CASSFSGISTDTQYF. CDR3 bases: TGTGCCAGCAGCTTCAGCGGGATTAGCACAGATACGCAGTATTTT.